A selection of T cell receptor gamma chains follows, all from one sample in a study of intestinal T cells in coeliac disease. TCRdb reanalyzed the multiplex PCR reads using CATT. The repertoire holds some 400 gamma-chain clones, with 50% to 55% as singletons. Material for sequencing was a duodenal biopsy. The receptors come from a human donor with celiac disease. CDR3s include the opening cysteine and the closing phenylalanine or tryptophan.

j_call: TRGJ1/TRGJ2; v_call: TRGV11; cdr3_length: 17; cdr3_aa: CACWIRHVQQNYYKKLF
j_call: TRGJ1/TRGJ2; v_call: TRGV2; cdr3_length: 13; cdr3_aa: CATWDGQNYKKLF
j_call: TRGJP1; v_call: TRGV10; cdr3_length: 15; cdr3_aa: CAVWDCNTTGWFKIF
j_call: TRGJP1; v_call: TRGV4; cdr3_length: 11; cdr3_aa: CATWDWWFKIF
j_call: TRGJ1/TRGJ2; v_call: TRGV5P; cdr3_length: 14; cdr3_aa: CATLRLDPSYKKLF
j_call: TRGJP1; v_call: TRGV4; cdr3_length: 11; cdr3_aa: CATTLGWFKIF
j_call: TRGJ1/TRGJ2; v_call: TRGV10; cdr3_length: 13; cdr3_aa: CAAWVFLLYKKLF
j_call: TRGJP1; v_call: TRGV3; cdr3_length: 18; cdr3_aa: CATWDRSGDRWGGWFKIF
j_call: TRGJ1/TRGJ2; v_call: TRGV8; cdr3_length: 13; cdr3_aa: CATWDLRVISKLF
j_call: TRGJ1/TRGJ2; v_call: TRGV3; cdr3_length: 14; cdr3_aa: CATWDRRFLYKKLF
j_call: TRGJP2; v_call: TRGV3; cdr3_length: 14; cdr3_aa: CATWTARSDWIKTF
j_call: TRGJP1; v_call: TRGV10; cdr3_length: 15; cdr3_aa: CAAWVDNTTGWFKIF
j_call: TRGJ1/TRGJ2; v_call: TRGV2; cdr3_length: 14; cdr3_aa: CAHLGRADYYKKLF
j_call: TRGJP2; v_call: TRGV3; cdr3_length: 15; cdr3_aa: CATLGQARSDWIKTF
j_call: TRGJ1/TRGJ2; v_call: TRGV8; cdr3_length: 13; cdr3_aa: CAPGLAWMYKKLF
j_call: TRGJP2; v_call: TRGV2; cdr3_length: 14; cdr3_aa: CAPGTDSSDWVKTF
j_call: TRGJP1; v_call: TRGV8; cdr3_length: 14; cdr3_aa: CATWDNLSGWFKIF
j_call: TRGJP2; v_call: TRGV11; cdr3_length: 16; cdr3_aa: CACWNRPIVSDWIKTF
j_call: TRGJ1/TRGJ2; v_call: TRGV5P; cdr3_length: 14; cdr3_aa: CATLRLDPHYKKLF
j_call: TRGJ1/TRGJ2; v_call: TRGV10; cdr3_length: 9; cdr3_aa: CAAWGKKLF
j_call: TRGJ1/TRGJ2; v_call: TRGV8; cdr3_length: 13; cdr3_aa: CAPGAAWDDKKLF
j_call: TRGJ1/TRGJ2; v_call: TRGV10; cdr3_length: 12; cdr3_aa: CAALVIYYKKLF
j_call: TRGJP2; v_call: TRGV11; cdr3_length: 16; cdr3_aa: CACVESSNSSDWIKTF